Each of the 16 T cell receptor beta chains below was sequenced from the same sample in a study of blood T cell repertoires in COVID-19. Clones were sequenced by immunoSEQ multiplex PCR, and TCRdb holds only the in-frame ones, with some missing. The table has fewer than 350,000 clones, 87% seen once; the top ten hold approximately 9.3%. What was sequenced was peripheral blood. The receptors stem from a man aged 25 to 45 with COVID-19, enrolled during active disease.

Only a few counts were recorded for this clone. This sequence joins TRBV29-1 and TRBJ1-5; 8 bases are shared with TRBD1. The CDR3 is 14 residues long. V lost 4 bases to trimming and J lost 6 bases; unmatched junction nucleotides: 8. Germline CDR1 reads SQVTM; CDR2 reads ANQGSEA. The CDR3 region has the DNA TGCAGCGTTGGAGACAGAGGGACAGGTCAGCCCCAGCATTTT. Protein product: CSVGDRGTGQPQHF.

CDR3 sequence: CASTKQGARYEQYF. DNA of the CDR3: TGTGCCAGCACCAAGCAGGGGGCCAGATACGAGCAGTACTTC. This sequence joins TRBV27 and TRBJ2-7; 8 nucleotides align to TRBD1. The V and J ends lost 7 bases and 4 bases, in that order; junction bases with no gene match: 9. Germline V gene lookup returns CDR1 MNHEY and CDR2 SMNVEV (reference sequence). This CDR3 has 14 residues.

The chain links TRBV5-1 to TRBJ2-7, with 8 bases that match TRBD2. The CDR3 spans 16 residues. Germline trimming cut 0 bases from V and 0 bases from J; bases unmatched to any gene: 5. The germline V gene encodes CDR1 SGHRS and CDR2 YFSETQ. CDR3 coding DNA: TGCGCCAGCAGCTTGGGACCCAGCGGGAGCTCCTACGAGCAGTACTTC. As protein: CASSLGPSGSSYEQYF.

This clone was observed many times. The CDR3 reads CASSTDHRAGYTF. The CDR3 nucleotides are TGTGCCAGTAGTACCGACCACAGAGCTGGCTACACCTTC. The chain uses TRBV19 and TRBJ1-2; unclear D gene. The CDR3 is 13 amino acids. Germline CDR1 and CDR2: LNHDA and SQIVND (reference sequence). V was trimmed by 4 bases and J by 7 bases, leaving 13 bases between them.

The chain is built from TRBV18 and TRBJ1-2; TRBD1 is a possible D gene (5 bases). The CDR3 extends over 15 amino acids. CDR1 is KGHSH, CDR2 LQKENI, per germline. Trimming stripped 4 bases from V and 2 bases from J, with 14 bases between. In DNA form, the CDR3 reads TGTGCCAGCTCACGGCGGGACCCCCGGAACTATGGCTACACCTTC. Residues: CASSRRDPRNYGYTF.

The rearrangement joins TRBV4-3 to TRBJ1-6; 7 bases line up with TRBD1. The CDR3 is made up of 16 amino acids. Germline V gene sequence: CDR1 LGHNA, CDR2 YSLEER. V shed 1 base, J shed 7 bases, and the junction held 7 bases outside the gene matches. DNA of the CDR3: TGCGCCAGCAGCCAAGGTACCGGGACAGAAAATTCACCCCTCCACTTT. Protein sequence: CASSQGTGTENSPLHF.

The J gene is TRBJ1-1, the V gene TRBV6-5; no clear D gene. The germline CDR1 and CDR2 sequences are MNHEY and SVGAGI. The CDR3 consists of 15 residues. The V gene lost 6 bases and the J gene lost 1 base, with 15 bases spanning the gap. CDR3 amino acids: CASSDPPRGNTEAFF. The CDR3 nucleotides are TGTGCCAGCAGCGACCCCCCACGAGGGAACACTGAAGCTTTCTTT.

The chain employs TRBV7-3 and TRBJ2-5, with 11 bases fitting TRBD2. CDR3 size: 16 residues. The germline V gene has CDR1 SGHTA and CDR2 FQGTGA. V was clipped by 3 bases and J by 5 bases; unmatched bases: 8. CDR3 nucleotides: TGTGCCAGCAGCTTCGGGACTAGCGGACAAGGGGAGACCCAGTACTTC. Translation: CASSFGTSGQGETQYF.

CDR3 loop: CASSRDRDDEQYF. DNA for the CDR3: TGTGCCAGCAGCCGGGACAGGGATGACGAGCAGTACTTC. This chain joins TRBV6-5 and TRBJ2-7; 9 positions agree with TRBD1. CDR3 length equals 13 residues. Trimming removed 6 bases from V and 5 bases from J; junction bases left unmatched: 5. Germline V CDR1 and CDR2: MNHEY, SVGAGI.

The genes are TRBV19 and TRBJ2-6; a possible D gene is TRBD2 (5 bases). The CDR3 consists of 16 residues. V lost 5 bases and J 0 bases, leaving 11 bases between the germline ends. Germline assignment: CDR1 LNHDA and CDR2 SQIVND (reference sequence). This chain's CDR3 is CASSPPGSSGANVLTF. The CDR3 DNA reads as TGTGCCAGTAGTCCCCCGGGGAGCTCTGGGGCCAACGTCCTGACTTTC.

The chain joins TRBV6-2 or TRBV6-3 to TRBJ2-1; TRBD1 agrees at 7 bases. CDR3 size: 14 residues. V was pared by 4 bases and J by 8 bases, with 8 bases of the junction left unmatched. The germline V gene has CDR1 MNHEY and CDR2 SVGEGT. The CDR3 here is CASSLTGRRYEQFF. For the CDR3, the DNA is TGTGCCAGCAGTTTGACAGGGCGAAGGTATGAGCAGTTCTTC.

V is TRBV7-9 and J is TRBJ2-1; 12 positions agree with TRBD1. CDR1 and CDR2 (germline): SEHNR, FQNEAQ (reference sequence). With V trimmed by 6 bases and J by 10 bases, 13 bases remained unmatched. The CDR3 contains 16 residues. DNA of the CDR3: TGTGCCAGCAGACCCTGGGGACAGGGGGCGATTGAGGAGCAGTTCTTC. This translates into CASRPWGQGAIEEQFF.

CDR3 region: CASSLGRAGPYEQYF. The CDR3 coding sequence is TGTGCCAGCAGCTTAGGGCGGGCGGGCCCCTACGAGCAGTACTTC. This sequence joins TRBV7-2 and TRBJ2-7; the D gene is possibly TRBD2 (5 bases). The CDR3 is 15 amino acids. V was clipped by 1 base and J by 2 bases, with 12 bases between them. Germline V gene data show CDR1 as SGHTA and CDR2 as FQGNSA.

The genes are TRBV10-2 and TRBJ1-2; D may be TRBD1 (6 bases). The CDR3 loop spans 15 amino acids. Germline V CDR1 and CDR2: WSHSY, SAAADI. V lost 3 bases to trimming and J lost 1 base, with 12 bases between them. CDR3 sequence (DNA): TGCGCCAGCAGTGACCCAGGGGCGAGTAACTATGGCTACACCTTC. Translation gives CASSDPGASNYGYTF.

The chain recombines TRBV30 with TRBJ2-6, with 14 bases fitting TRBD2. Germline CDR1 GTSNPN, CDR2 SVGIG (reference sequence). V lost 3 bases and J lost 1; bases outside the gene matches: 8. The CDR3 has 19 residues. The chain's CDR3 is CAWSPWRTSGRSGANVLTF. The CDR3 DNA sequence: TGTGCCTGGAGCCCTTGGAGGACTAGCGGGAGGTCTGGGGCCAACGTCCTGACTTTC.

This clone was observed a few times. The chain has TRBV27 and TRBJ1-2; 7 bases are shared with TRBD1. CDR1 is MNHEY, CDR2 SMNVEV, per germline (reference sequence). This CDR3 is 15 amino acids long. J gave up 7 bases and V 6 bases, and 14 bases lay outside the gene matches. This CDR3 is CASRPTDRATPGYTF. CDR3 sequence (DNA): TGTGCCAGCAGGCCGACAGACAGGGCCACTCCTGGCTACACCTTC.